A selection of T cell receptor beta chains follows, all from one sample in a study of regulatory T cells in long-lasting Graves disease. TCRdb re-analysed the multiplex PCR reads in MiXCR, keeping a single row per CDR3 protein. This sample has around 500,000 distinct CDR3 sequences; more than 15% occur once, and the top ten carry 20% to 25%. The sample was also linked to a second study, of T cells in Graves' hyperthyroidism and ophthalmopathy.

The sequencing used peripheral blood mononuclear cells (PBMCs), collected at new diagnosis, from a patient treated with antithyroid drugs. The source is a woman aged 35-65 years with Graves disease. CDR3s leave out the opening cysteine and the closing phenylalanine or tryptophan. Clone size, where shown, is once, few, many, or a class for clones that have expanded.

TRBJ1-4,-,TRBV14,ASSQGPGKLF
TRBJ1-2,-,TRBV28,ASSLSRVFNYGYT
TRBJ1-4,few,TRBV9,ASSIGEATNEKLF
TRBJ1-6,-,TRBV7-8,ASSLTGGASNSPLH
TRBJ2-2,few,TRBV2,ASSEKANTGELF
TRBJ2-7,few,TRBV3-1,ASSQSNIRASGGEQY
TRBJ1-2,-,TRBV9,ASSVGEAGYGYT
TRBJ2-7,-,TRBV4-2,ASSQILGDTYEQY
TRBJ2-3,-,TRBV12-3/TRBV12-4,ASGQAGDLAWNTQY
TRBJ1-5,-,TRBV5-6,ASSLSGTVNQPQH
TRBJ1-4,many,TRBV2,ASTLTATNEKLF
TRBJ1-3,many,TRBV3-1,ASSQARETNTIY
TRBJ1-1,many,TRBV25-1,ASSTRLGADTEAF
TRBJ2-3,many,TRBV7-9,ASSPGPGTDTQY
TRBJ1-2,-,TRBV10-3,AINPSLLVNYGYT
TRBJ1-2,many,TRBV12-3/TRBV12-4,ASNPRLQGVYGYT
TRBJ1-1,many,TRBV20-1,MGGRDTEAF
TRBJ2-4,few,TRBV7-2,ASSLGHNKNIQY
TRBJ1-1,many,TRBV12-3/TRBV12-4,ASTVRAGTEAF
TRBJ1-2,few,TRBV6-1,ASIAGGGVYGYT
TRBJ1-5,-,TRBV19,ASSMWDNTQPQH
TRBJ1-2,many,TRBV12-3/TRBV12-4,ASSTGQLGGYT
TRBJ2-4,few,TRBV19,ASSIYSLLGAKNIQY
TRBJ1-4,many,TRBV3-1,ASSQVRSGPNEKLF
TRBJ2-7,few,TRBV2,ASRRRYEQY
TRBJ2-2,few,TRBV30,AWSRFSGGTGELF
TRBJ2-2,many,TRBV11-2,ASTLTGLSGELF
TRBJ1-5,many,TRBV2,ASSDVGGRNQPQH
TRBJ1-2,-,TRBV19,ASSTPGGAGYGYT
TRBJ2-3,few,TRBV19,ASSIEAGSTDTQY
TRBJ1-1,many,TRBV3-1,ASSLNSGARNTEAF
TRBJ1-2,few,TRBV7-2,ASSLGIPRQGAGGYT
TRBJ1-2,-,TRBV10-3,AISESVTTNYGYT
TRBJ1-2,many,TRBV6-5,ASSYASNVGYGYT
TRBJ2-1,many,TRBV5-1,ASSPRGGVINEQF
TRBJ1-2,-,TRBV27,ASSPDSLFGYT
TRBJ2-5,few,TRBV10-1,ASSEAGVETQY
TRBJ2-5,-,TRBV13,ASSLGINGNQETQY